These 32 T cell receptor beta chains share one sample of origin, sequenced in a study of T cell responses to AZD1222 COVID-19 vaccine. The assay was immunoSEQ multiplex PCR, and TCRdb's table has in-frame clones only and misses some. The data contain 75,000 to 85,000 clones, roughly 90% of them singletons. The starting material was peripheral blood, obtained on day 0 of AZD1222 vaccination. Receptor source: an adult in good health.

The chain uses TRBV30 and TRBJ2-3; D is perhaps TRBD2 (6 bases). Germline-derived CDR1 and CDR2 are GTSNPN and SVGIG (reference sequence). CDR3 length: 13 amino acids. V lost 5 bases and J lost 0, with 9 bases in between. The CDR3 region has the DNA TGTGCCTGGGCGGGACCTAGCACAGATACGCAGTATTTT. Its translation: CAWAGPSTDTQYF.

The chain employs TRBV9 and TRBJ1-1, with D maybe TRBD1 (5 bases). Germline values: CDR1 SGDLS, CDR2 YYNGEE. V was shortened by 4 bases and J by 3 bases, with 22 bases between the two germline ends. The CDR3 has 17 amino acids. The CDR3 DNA reads TGTGCCAGCAGCCCCTCCAAGGGAGACAGTCGTTACACTGAAGCTTTCTTT. It translates to CASSPSKGDSRYTEAFF.

V is TRBV10-1 and J is TRBJ1-1; D not resolved. Germline CDR1 and CDR2: WNHNN and SYGVQD (reference sequence). The length of the CDR3 is 14 residues. V lost 3 bases, J lost 3 bases, and 11 bases lay in between. CDR3 DNA: TGCGCCAGCAGTGATGAACCTGAGGACACTGAAGCTTTCTTT. It yields the protein CASSDEPEDTEAFF.

The chain uses TRBV6-4 and TRBJ1-1; the match to TRBD1 covers 9 bases. The CDR3 is made up of 14 amino acids. The J segment lost 5 bases and the V segment lost 4 bases, leaving 5 bases of the junction unmatched. CDR1 MRHNA and CDR2 SNTAGT come from the germline V gene. Here the CDR3 reads CASSAQQGATEAFF. CDR3 sequence (DNA): TGTGCCAGCAGTGCCCAACAGGGGGCTACTGAAGCTTTCTTT.

The rearrangement links TRBV5-5 to TRBJ2-5, with 8 nucleotides matching TRBD2. V dropped 4 bases and J dropped 0; count of bases not matched to a gene: 8. This CDR3 region has 16 residues. Germline V CDR1 and CDR2: SGHKS, YYEKEE (reference sequence). The CDR3 sequence is CASSPEAGANQETQYF. The CDR3 DNA follows: TGTGCCAGCAGCCCAGAAGCGGGAGCCAACCAAGAGACCCAGTACTTC.

Notes on this clone: This may be a read error: a much more frequent sequence differs by one nucleotide. Written as DNA, the CDR3 is TGTGCCAGCAGCTTGGGGCACTATGGCTACACCTTC. This codes for CASSLGHYGYTF. This chain connects TRBV7-2 to TRBJ1-2, with D possibly being TRBD1 (5 bases). The V and J ends lost 3 bases and 3 bases respectively, with 5 bases between them. The CDR3 runs 12 residues. Germline V gene sequence: CDR1 SGHTA, CDR2 FQGNSA.

This chain links TRBV6-1 with TRBJ2-1, with D maybe TRBD2 (6 bases). In germline, CDR1 is MNHNS, CDR2 SASEGT. There are 17 residues in the CDR3. Trimming took off 4 bases at V and 3 bases at J, with 19 bases between the two ends. The CDR3 coding sequence is TGTGCCAGCAGTGCAGCTTTAGGGCCCGGGGGCTACAATGAGCAGTTCTTC. This gives the protein CASSAALGPGGYNEQFF.

The CDR3 reads CASSVDLTILGELFF. Written as DNA, the CDR3 is TGTGCCAGCAGCGTAGATCTGACCATTCTCGGGGAGCTGTTTTTT. This sequence joins TRBV9 and TRBJ2-2; D unresolved. Trimming pared 0 bases from V and 7 bases from J, leaving 13 bases between. The CDR3 totals 15 residues. Germline V lookup: CDR1 SGDLS, CDR2 YYNGEE.

This CDR3 is CASSLSVSETQYF. In DNA form, the CDR3 reads TGTGCCAGCAGCTTAAGTGTTTCAGAGACCCAGTACTTC. The rearrangement uses TRBV7-2 and TRBJ2-5; D not certain. Germline V gives CDR1 SGHTA, CDR2 FQGNSA. CDR3 length equals 13 residues. V shed 2 bases and J shed 4 bases, with 8 bases lying between them.

CDR3 nucleotides: TGTGCCAGCAGCTTTGGGGCTCCCCAGGTAGATACTGAAGCTTTCTTT. It yields the protein CASSFGAPQVDTEAFF. The chain combines TRBV7-9 with TRBJ1-1, with D possibly TRBD1 on 5 matching bases. The CDR3 is made up of 16 amino acids. With 3 bases removed from V and 5 bases from J, the gap between germline ends came to 19 bases. CDR1 SEHNR and CDR2 FQNEAQ come from the germline V gene (reference sequence). The whole variable domain, remainder taken from reference TRBV7-9 and TRBJ1-1, is DTGVSQNPRHKITKRGQNVTFRCDPISEHNRLYWYRQTLGQGPEFLTYFQNEAQLEKSRLLSDRFSAERPKGSFSTLEIQRTEQGDSAMYLCASSFGAPQVDTEAFFGQGTRLTVV.

The rearrangement uses TRBV18 and TRBJ2-7; D might be TRBD2 (5 bases). V was cut by 6 bases and J by 3 bases, with 9 bases left in between. This CDR3 has 12 amino acids. The germline V gene has CDR1 KGHSH and CDR2 LQKENI. In DNA form, the CDR3 reads TGTGCCAGCTCCCGAACTAGCTACGAGCAGTACTTC. As protein: CASSRTSYEQYF.

V usage is TRBV29-1 and J usage is TRBJ2-7, with 10 bases aligning to TRBD1. The CDR3 consists of 15 residues. Looked up from germline, CDR1 is SQVTM and CDR2 is ANQGSEA. The junction had 8 bases not matched to a gene; V was cut back by 3 bases and J by 3 bases. The CDR3 coding sequence is TGCAGCGTTGAGGCCGGGACAGGGGAAGGCTACGAGCAGTACTTC. Its protein product is CSVEAGTGEGYEQYF.

V is TRBV6-5 and J is TRBJ1-5; a weak D match, TRBD1 (5 bases). This CDR3 region has 14 residues. The ends were cut back, 7 bases at V and 6 bases at J, with 16 bases in the middle. Germline V gives CDR1 MNHEY, CDR2 SVGAGI. The CDR3 nucleotides are TGTGCCAGCACCGACTGGGGCCCAATTCAGCCCCAGCATTTT. Amino acid sequence: CASTDWGPIQPQHF.

The V and J genes are TRBV6-6 and TRBJ2-7; possibly TRBD1 for D (5 bases). The CDR3 sequence is 13 residues long. The ends were cut back, 5 bases at V and 5 bases at J, with 13 bases in the middle. CDR1 is MNHNY and CDR2 is SVGAGI in the germline V gene (reference sequence). The DNA for the CDR3 is TGTGCCAGCAGTCTAGACGACAGTGACGAGCAGTACTTC. It yields the protein CASSLDDSDEQYF.

The table lists this clone with a count of one. The V call is TRBV5-6, the J call TRBJ1-1, with a weak D call TRBD1 (5 bases). V was clipped by 4 bases and J by 0 bases, with 13 bases between them. Germline V gene lookup returns CDR1 SGHDT and CDR2 YYEEEE. The CDR3 consists of 15 residues. The CDR3 loop reads CASSRTGTLNTEAFF. The DNA of the CDR3 is TGTGCCAGCAGCCGAACAGGAACTTTGAACACTGAAGCTTTCTTT.

The chain has TRBV5-5 and TRBJ1-1; 10 bases map to TRBD1. Germline-derived CDR1 and CDR2 are SGHKS and YYEKEE (reference sequence). The CDR3 covers 16 residues. V lost 4 bases and J lost 0; bases outside the gene matches: 6. Here the CDR3 DNA reads TGTGCCAGCAGCCGACAGGGGGCCATCTTGAACACTGAAGCTTTCTTT. This translates into CASSRQGAILNTEAFF.

CDR3 nucleotide sequence: TGTGCCAGCAGTTCGGACAGGGATGGCTACACCTTC. The encoded protein is CASSSDRDGYTF. The V and J genes are TRBV6-6 and TRBJ1-2; 8 positions agree with TRBD1. The CDR3 consists of 12 residues. V shed 4 bases and J 6 bases; nucleotides not matched to a gene: 1. CDR1 MNHNY and CDR2 SVGAGI come from the germline V gene (reference sequence).

The J gene is TRBJ1-1, the V gene TRBV18; tentatively, D is TRBD1 (5 bases). V lost 2 bases and J 0 bases, leaving 16 bases between the germline ends. Germline V gives CDR1 KGHSH, CDR2 LQKENI. CDR3 size: 17 residues. The CDR3 reads CASSPFDRRAMNTEAFF. CDR3 in DNA: TGTGCCAGCTCACCATTCGACAGACGCGCTATGAACACTGAAGCTTTCTTT.

CDR3 in amino acids: CASSSQGIHYGYTF. The CDR3 DNA reads TGTGCCAGCAGCTCCCAGGGGATCCACTATGGCTACACCTTC. This chain uses TRBV7-9 with TRBJ1-2; a weak D match, TRBD1 (6 bases). The V gene's germline CDR1 is SEHNR and CDR2 FQNEAQ (reference sequence). The ends were cut back, 4 bases at V and 3 bases at J, with 12 bases in the middle. The CDR3 extends over 14 amino acids. Looking up the rest from reference TRBV7-9 and TRBJ1-2 gives the full variable domain: DTGVSQNPRHKITKRGQNVTFRCDPISEHNRLYWYRQTLGQGPEFLTYFQNEAQLEKSRLLSDRFSAERPKGSFSTLEIQRTEQGDSAMYLCASSSQGIHYGYTFGSGTRLTVV.

This chain joins TRBV2 and TRBJ1-6; unclear D gene. Germline V lookup: CDR1 SNHLY, CDR2 FYNNEI. V was trimmed by 6 bases and J by 5 bases, leaving 11 bases between them. CDR3 length: 14 amino acids. The CDR3 region has the DNA TGTGCCAGCAGCCCGGTTCCGAATAATTCACCCCTCCACTTT. It encodes CASSPVPNNSPLHF. Full variable domain (missing parts from reference TRBV2 and TRBJ1-6): EPEVTQTPSHQVTQMGQEVILRCVPISNHLYFYWYRQILGQKVEFLVSFYNNEISEKSEIFDDQFSVERPDGSNFTLKIRSTKLEDSAMYFCASSPVPNNSPLHFGNGTRLTVT.

This rearrangement joins TRBV6-5 to TRBJ1-5, with unresolved D. CDR1 and CDR2 (germline): MNHEY, SVGAGI. Trimming stripped 4 bases from V and 1 base from J, with 11 bases between. The CDR3 has 15 amino acids. CDR3 residues: CASSSSVGSNQPQHF. CDR3 DNA: TGTGCCAGCAGTTCCTCAGTAGGGAGCAATCAGCCCCAGCATTTT.

This clone was seen once. The V and J genes are TRBV6-2 or TRBV6-3 and TRBJ2-5; no clear D. The CDR3 contains 12 residues. Germline lookup yields CDR1 MNHEY and CDR2 SVGEGT. The V and J ends lost 4 bases and 4 bases respectively, with 7 bases between them. Written as DNA, the CDR3 is TGTGCCAGCAGTTTCAGGAGAGAGACCCAGTACTTC. It specifies CASSFRRETQYF.

As for this clone: Sequence at one end of the junction differs from germline and may be a read error. The chain has TRBV13 and TRBJ2-1, with D perhaps TRBD2 (6 bases). Germline CDR1 and CDR2: PRHDT and FYEKMQ (reference sequence). This CDR3 has 16 amino acids. The CDR3 region has the DNA TGTGCCAGCAGCCTAGGCGCTAGCGACTCCTACAATGAGCAGTTCTTC. This translates into CASSLGASDSYNEQFF.

This chain links TRBV18 with TRBJ1-4; no clear D gene. There are 15 residues in the CDR3. CDR1 and CDR2 from the germline V gene are KGHSH and LQKENI. The V end lost 3 bases, the J end lost 0 bases, and 8 bases lay between the germline ends. The CDR3 DNA follows: TGTGCCAGCTCACCCTCGGTTGCAACTAATGAAAAACTGTTTTTT. Amino acid sequence: CASSPSVATNEKLFF.

The chain couples TRBV12-3 or TRBV12-4 to TRBJ1-1; no definite D call. There are 13 residues in the CDR3. The germline V and J ends were trimmed by 3 bases and 8 bases, with 13 bases remaining between them. This CDR3 reads CASSFRKPSEAFF. The CDR3 DNA is TGTGCCAGCAGTTTTCGGAAACCCTCCGAAGCTTTCTTT.

The rearrangement uses TRBV11-3 and TRBJ1-2, with unresolved D. Germline V gene sequence: CDR1 SGHNT, CDR2 YENEEA. V gave up 0 bases and J gave up 4 bases, with 12 bases separating them. CDR3 size: 15 residues. CDR3 in amino acids: CASSLDSLEGYGYTF. Written as DNA, the CDR3 is TGTGCCAGCAGCTTAGACAGTTTAGAGGGCTATGGCTACACCTTC. The full variable domain, its missing parts supplied by reference TRBV11-3 and TRBJ1-2, is EAGVVQSPRYKIIEKKQPVAFWCNPISGHNTLYWYLQNLGQGPELLIRYENEEAVDDSQLPKDRFSAERLKGVDSTLKIQPAELGDSAVYLCASSLDSLEGYGYTFGSGTRLTVV.

The chain has TRBV27 and TRBJ1-2; D is unresolved. This CDR3 is built from 15 residues. CDR1 and CDR2 from the germline V gene are MNHEY and SMNVEV (reference sequence). The V and J ends lost 2 bases and 4 bases respectively, with 14 bases between them. CDR3 in DNA: TGTGCCAGCAGTTTAACCGCGGGATACTCCTATGGCTACACCTTC. It codes for CASSLTAGYSYGYTF.

The chain couples TRBV18 to TRBJ2-3, with D possibly TRBD1 on 6 matching bases. The CDR3 totals 12 residues. CDR1 and CDR2 (germline): KGHSH, LQKENI. V was cut by 3 bases and J by 6 bases, with 7 bases left in between. The CDR3 protein is CASSPQGDTQYF. The CDR3 DNA sequence: TGTGCCAGCTCACCGCAGGGGGATACGCAGTATTTT.

The rearrangement links TRBV6-5 to TRBJ1-2, with D tentatively TRBD1 (6 bases). Germline CDR1 is MNHEY and CDR2 is SVGAGI. Deletions cut 2 bases from V and 0 bases from J, with 10 bases between. The CDR3 is made up of 15 amino acids. CDR3 loop: CASSYVAGANYGYTF. The CDR3 DNA reads as TGTGCCAGCAGTTACGTTGCAGGGGCTAACTATGGCTACACCTTC.

The chain has TRBV11-1 and TRBJ2-1; weak D call: TRBD2 (6 bases). The CDR3 is 16 residues long. Germline CDR1 is SGHAT and CDR2 is FQDESV (reference sequence). V was shortened by 2 bases and J by 2 bases, with 13 bases between the two germline ends. In DNA, the CDR3 is TGTGCCAGCAGCTTATTGGTGGGAGGAACCTACAATGAGCAGTTCTTC. As protein: CASSLLVGGTYNEQFF.

Written as DNA, the CDR3 is TGTGCCACCAGTGACCGCACAACAGGGGTCTACACCTTC. The encoded protein is CATSDRTTGVYTF. The chain has TRBV24-1 and TRBJ1-2, with 7 positions matching TRBD1. Germline values: CDR1 KGHDR, CDR2 SFDVKD. The CDR3 sequence is 13 residues long. The V segment lost 4 bases and the J segment 10 bases; nucleotides outside the gene matches: 8.

In its sample, this clone was seen once. The J gene is TRBJ2-6, the V gene TRBV19; D remains unclear. With 3 bases removed from V and 0 bases from J, the gap between germline ends came to 18 bases. CDR3 length: 19 residues. The germline V gene encodes CDR1 LNHDA and CDR2 SQIVND (reference sequence). The CDR3 nucleotides read TGTGCCAGTAGTATCACCAGGTCGGGCTTAAGCTCTGGGGCCAACGTCCTGACTTTC. Amino acid sequence: CASSITRSGLSSGANVLTF.